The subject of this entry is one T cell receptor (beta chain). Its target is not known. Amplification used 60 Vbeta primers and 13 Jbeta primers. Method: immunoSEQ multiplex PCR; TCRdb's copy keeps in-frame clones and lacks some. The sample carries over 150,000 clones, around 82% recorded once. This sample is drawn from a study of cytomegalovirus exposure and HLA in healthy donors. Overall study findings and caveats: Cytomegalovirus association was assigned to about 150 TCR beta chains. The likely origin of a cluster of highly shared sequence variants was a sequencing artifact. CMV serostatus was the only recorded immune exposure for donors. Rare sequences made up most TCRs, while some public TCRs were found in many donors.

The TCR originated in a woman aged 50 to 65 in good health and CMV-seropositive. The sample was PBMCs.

CDR3 sequence: CASSLVLANNEQFF. DNA for the CDR3: TGCGCCAGCAGCTTGGTCCTAGCGAACAATGAGCAGTTCTTC. The chain has TRBV5-1 and TRBJ2-1; maybe TRBD2 (6 bases). CDR3 length equals 14 residues. Germline V gives CDR1 SGHRS, CDR2 YFSETQ. Trimming left V 0 bases short and J 5 bases short, with 9 bases between. Using reference TRBV5-1 and TRBJ2-1 for the parts outside the CDR3, the full variable domain is KAGVTQTPRYLIKTRGQQVTLSCSPISGHRSVSWYQQTPGQGLQFLFEYFSETQRNKGNFPGRFSGRQFSNSRSEMNVSTLELGDSALYLCASSLVLANNEQFFGPGTRLTVL.